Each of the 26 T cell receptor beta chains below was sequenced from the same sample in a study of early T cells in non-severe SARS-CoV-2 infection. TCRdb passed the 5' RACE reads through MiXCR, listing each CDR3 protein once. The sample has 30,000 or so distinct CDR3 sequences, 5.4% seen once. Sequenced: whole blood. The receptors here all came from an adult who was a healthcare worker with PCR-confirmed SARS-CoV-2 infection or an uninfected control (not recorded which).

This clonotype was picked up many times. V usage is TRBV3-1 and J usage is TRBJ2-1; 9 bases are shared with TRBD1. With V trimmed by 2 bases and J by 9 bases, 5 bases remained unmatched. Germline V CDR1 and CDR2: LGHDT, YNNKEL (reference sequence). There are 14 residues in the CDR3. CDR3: CASSQSPTGGEQFF. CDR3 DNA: TGTGCCAGCAGCCAATCTCCGACAGGGGGTGAGCAGTTCTTC.

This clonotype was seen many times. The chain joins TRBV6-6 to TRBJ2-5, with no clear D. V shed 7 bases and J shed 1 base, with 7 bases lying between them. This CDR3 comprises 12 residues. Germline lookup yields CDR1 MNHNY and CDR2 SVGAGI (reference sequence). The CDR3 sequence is CASMAPQETQYF. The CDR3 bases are TGTGCCAGCATGGCGCCCCAAGAGACCCAGTACTTC.

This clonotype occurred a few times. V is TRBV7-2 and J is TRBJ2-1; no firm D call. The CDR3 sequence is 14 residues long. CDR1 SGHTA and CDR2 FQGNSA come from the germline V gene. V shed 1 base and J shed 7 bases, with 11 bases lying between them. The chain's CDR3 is CASSLDQVRNEQFF. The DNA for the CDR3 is TGTGCCAGCAGCTTAGACCAGGTCCGAAATGAGCAGTTCTTC.

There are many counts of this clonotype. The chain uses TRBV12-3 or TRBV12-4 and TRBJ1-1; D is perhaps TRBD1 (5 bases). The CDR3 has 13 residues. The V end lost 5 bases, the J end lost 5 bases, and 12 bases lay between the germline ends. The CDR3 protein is CASSAGSGTEAFF. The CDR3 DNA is TGTGCCAGCAGTGCAGGGAGCGGTACTGAAGCTTTCTTT.

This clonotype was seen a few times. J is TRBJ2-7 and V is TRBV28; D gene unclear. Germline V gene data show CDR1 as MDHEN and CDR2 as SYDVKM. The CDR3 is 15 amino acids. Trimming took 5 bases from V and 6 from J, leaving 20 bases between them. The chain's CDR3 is CASSPPGRAVSEQYF. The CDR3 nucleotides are TGTGCCAGCAGTCCACCCGGACGGGCGGTGAGCGAGCAGTACTTC.

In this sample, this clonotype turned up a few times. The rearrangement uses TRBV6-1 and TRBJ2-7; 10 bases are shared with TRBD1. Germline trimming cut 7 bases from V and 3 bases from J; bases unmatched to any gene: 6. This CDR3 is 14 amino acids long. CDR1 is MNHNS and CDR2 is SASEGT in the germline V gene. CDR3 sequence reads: CASISGTGDYEQYF. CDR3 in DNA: TGTGCCAGCATTTCCGGGACAGGGGACTACGAGCAGTACTTC.

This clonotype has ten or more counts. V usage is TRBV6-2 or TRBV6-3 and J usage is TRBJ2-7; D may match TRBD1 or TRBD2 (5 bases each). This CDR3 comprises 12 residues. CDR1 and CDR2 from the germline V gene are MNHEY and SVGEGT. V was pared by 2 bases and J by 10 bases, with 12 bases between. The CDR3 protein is CASSYELRDQYF. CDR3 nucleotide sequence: TGTGCCAGCAGTTACGAGCTCCGGGACCAGTACTTC.

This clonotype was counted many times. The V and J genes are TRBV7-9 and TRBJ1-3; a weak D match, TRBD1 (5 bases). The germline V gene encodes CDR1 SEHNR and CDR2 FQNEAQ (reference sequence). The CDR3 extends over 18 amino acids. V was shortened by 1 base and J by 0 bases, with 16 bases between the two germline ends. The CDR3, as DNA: TGTGCCAGCAGCTTAGGGCCCGGGGACCGGTTCTCTGGAAACACCATATATTTT. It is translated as CASSLGPGDRFSGNTIYF. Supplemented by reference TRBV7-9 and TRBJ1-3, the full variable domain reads DTGVSQNPRHKITKRGQNVTFRCDPISEHNRLYWYRQTLGQGPEFLTYFQNEAQLEKSRLLSDRFSAERPKGSFSTLEIQRTEQGDSAMYLCASSLGPGDRFSGNTIYFGEGSWLTVV.

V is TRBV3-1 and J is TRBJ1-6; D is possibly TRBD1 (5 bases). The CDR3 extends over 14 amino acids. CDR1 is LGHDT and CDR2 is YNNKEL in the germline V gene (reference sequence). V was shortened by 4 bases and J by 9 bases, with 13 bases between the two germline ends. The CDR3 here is CASSLQGIGSPLHF. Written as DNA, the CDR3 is TGTGCCAGCAGCCTGCAGGGCATCGGTTCACCCCTCCACTTT.

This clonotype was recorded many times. The CDR3 here is CASSESTGRSGYTF. The DNA of the CDR3 is TGTGCCAGCAGTGAAAGCACAGGGCGAAGCGGCTACACCTTC. The J gene is TRBJ1-2, the V gene TRBV6-1; D is possibly TRBD1 (6 bases). The germline V gene has CDR1 MNHNS and CDR2 SASEGT. CDR3 length: 14 amino acids. Deletions cut 2 bases from V and 8 bases from J, with 15 bases between.

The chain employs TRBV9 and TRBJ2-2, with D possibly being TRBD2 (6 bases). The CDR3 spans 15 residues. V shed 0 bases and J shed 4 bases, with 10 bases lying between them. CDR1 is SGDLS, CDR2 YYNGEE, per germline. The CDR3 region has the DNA TGTGCCAGCAGCGTAGGCGGGGTGAGCACCGGGGAGCTGTTTTTT. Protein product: CASSVGGVSTGELFF.

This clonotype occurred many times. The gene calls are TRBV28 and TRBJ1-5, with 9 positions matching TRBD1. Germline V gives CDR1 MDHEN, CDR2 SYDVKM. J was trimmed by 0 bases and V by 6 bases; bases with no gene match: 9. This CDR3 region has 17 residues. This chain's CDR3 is CASRPTGGVGSNQPQHF. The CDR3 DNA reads TGTGCCAGCAGGCCGACAGGGGGAGTTGGTAGCAATCAGCCCCAGCATTTT.

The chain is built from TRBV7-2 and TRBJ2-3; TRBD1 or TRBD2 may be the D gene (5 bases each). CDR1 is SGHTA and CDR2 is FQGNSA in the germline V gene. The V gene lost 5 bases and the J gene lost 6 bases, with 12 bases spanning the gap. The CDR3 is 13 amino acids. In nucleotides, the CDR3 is TGTGCCAGCAGCCCCAATGGGGGTGATACGCAGTATTTT. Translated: CASSPNGGDTQYF. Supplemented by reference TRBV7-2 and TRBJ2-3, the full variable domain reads GAGVSQSPSNKVTEKGKDVELRCDPISGHTALYWYRQSLGQGLEFLIYFQGNSAPDKSGLPSDRFSAERTGGSVSTLTIQRTQQEDSAVYLCASSPNGGDTQYFGPGTRLTVL.

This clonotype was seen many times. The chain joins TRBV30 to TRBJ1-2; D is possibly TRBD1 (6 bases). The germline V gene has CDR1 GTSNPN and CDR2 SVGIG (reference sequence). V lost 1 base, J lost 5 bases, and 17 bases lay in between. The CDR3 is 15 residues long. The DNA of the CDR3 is TGTGCCTGGAGTGACCCTCGAGGGGGGCATTATGGCTACACCTTC. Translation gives CAWSDPRGGHYGYTF.

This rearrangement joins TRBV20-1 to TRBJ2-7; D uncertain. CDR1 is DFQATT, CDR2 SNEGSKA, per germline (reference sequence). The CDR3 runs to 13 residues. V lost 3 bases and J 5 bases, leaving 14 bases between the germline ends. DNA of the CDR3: TGCAGTGCTAGTCCAGCCCCCGGCCACGAGCAGTACTTC. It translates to CSASPAPGHEQYF.

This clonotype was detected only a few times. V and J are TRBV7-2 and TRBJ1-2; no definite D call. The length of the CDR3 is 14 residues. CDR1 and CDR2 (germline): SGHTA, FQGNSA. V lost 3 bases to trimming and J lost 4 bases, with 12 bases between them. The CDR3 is CASSFEAVTYGYTF. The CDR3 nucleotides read TGTGCCAGCAGCTTCGAGGCCGTGACCTATGGCTACACCTTC.

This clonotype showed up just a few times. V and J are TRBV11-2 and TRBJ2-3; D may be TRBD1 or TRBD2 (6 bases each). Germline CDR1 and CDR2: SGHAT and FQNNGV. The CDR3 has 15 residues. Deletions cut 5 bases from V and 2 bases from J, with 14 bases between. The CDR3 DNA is TGTGCCAGCAGCAATCAAGGGGGGAACACAGATACGCAGTATTTT. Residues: CASSNQGGNTDTQYF.

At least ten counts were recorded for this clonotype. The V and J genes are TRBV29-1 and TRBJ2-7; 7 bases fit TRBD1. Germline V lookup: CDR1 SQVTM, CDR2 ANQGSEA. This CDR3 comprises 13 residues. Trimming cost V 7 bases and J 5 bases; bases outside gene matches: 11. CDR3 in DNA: TGCAGCGCGAGGACAGGAGGTTCTAACGAGCAGTACTTC. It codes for CSARTGGSNEQYF.

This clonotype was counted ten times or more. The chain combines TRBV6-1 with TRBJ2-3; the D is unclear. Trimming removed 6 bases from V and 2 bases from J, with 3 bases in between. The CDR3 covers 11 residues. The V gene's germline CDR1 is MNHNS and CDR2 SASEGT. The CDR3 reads CASRITDTQYF. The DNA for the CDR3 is TGTGCCAGCAGGATCACAGATACGCAGTATTTT.

CDR3 in DNA: TGTGCCAGCTCCGCTCTCCGGGGGGGCCCCAATGAGCAGTTCTTC. Translating it yields CASSALRGGPNEQFF. V and J are TRBV7-9 and TRBJ2-1; 8 bases agree with TRBD2. The V gene end was trimmed by 8 bases and the J gene end by 6 bases; junction bases not matched to a gene: 12. This CDR3 spans 15 amino acids. CDR1 and CDR2 (germline): SEHNR, FQNEAQ (reference sequence).

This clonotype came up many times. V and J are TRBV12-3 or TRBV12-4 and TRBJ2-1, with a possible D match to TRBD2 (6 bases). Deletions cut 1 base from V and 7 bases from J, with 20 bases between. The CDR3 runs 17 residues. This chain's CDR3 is CASSLGSGGASGNEQFF. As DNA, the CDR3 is TGTGCCAGCAGTTTAGGTTCCGGGGGAGCCTCAGGGAATGAGCAGTTCTTC.

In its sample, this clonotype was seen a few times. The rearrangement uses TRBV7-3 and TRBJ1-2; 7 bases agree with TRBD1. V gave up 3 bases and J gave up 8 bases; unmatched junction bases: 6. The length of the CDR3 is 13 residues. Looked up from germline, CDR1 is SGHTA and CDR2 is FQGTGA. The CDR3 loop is CASSFEQGRGYTF. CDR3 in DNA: TGTGCCAGCAGCTTCGAACAGGGGAGGGGCTACACCTTC.

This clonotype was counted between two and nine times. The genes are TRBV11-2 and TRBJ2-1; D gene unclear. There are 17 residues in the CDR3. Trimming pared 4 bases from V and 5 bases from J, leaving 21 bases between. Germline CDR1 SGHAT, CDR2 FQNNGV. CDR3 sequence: CASSSRFVLGSDNEQFF. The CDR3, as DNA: TGTGCCAGCAGCTCCCGGTTTGTTTTAGGGTCTGACAATGAGCAGTTCTTC. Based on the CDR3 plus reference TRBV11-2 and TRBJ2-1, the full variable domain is EAGVAQSPRYKIIEKRQSVAFWCNPISGHATLYWYQQILGQGPKLLIQFQNNGVVDDSQLPKDRFSAERLKGVDSTLKIQPAKLEDSAVYLCASSSRFVLGSDNEQFFGPGTRLTVL.

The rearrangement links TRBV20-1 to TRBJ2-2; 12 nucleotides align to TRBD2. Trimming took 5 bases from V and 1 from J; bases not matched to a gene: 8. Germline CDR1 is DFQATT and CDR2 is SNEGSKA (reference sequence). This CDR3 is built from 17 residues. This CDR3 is CSAVKTSGGWNTGELFF. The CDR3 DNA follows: TGCAGTGCTGTGAAGACTAGCGGGGGCTGGAACACCGGGGAGCTGTTTTTT.

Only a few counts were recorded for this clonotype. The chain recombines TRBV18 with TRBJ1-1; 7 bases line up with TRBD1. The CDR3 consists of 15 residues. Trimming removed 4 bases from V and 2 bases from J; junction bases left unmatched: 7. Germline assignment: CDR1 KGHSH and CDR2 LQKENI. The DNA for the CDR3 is TGTGCCAGCTCACGCATGGGACAGATTAACACTGAAGCTTTCTTT. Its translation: CASSRMGQINTEAFF.

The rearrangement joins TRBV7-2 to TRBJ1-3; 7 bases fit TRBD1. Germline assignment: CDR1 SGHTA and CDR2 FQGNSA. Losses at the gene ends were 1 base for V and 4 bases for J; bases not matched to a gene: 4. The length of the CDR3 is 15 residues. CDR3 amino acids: CASSLDTGVGNTIYF. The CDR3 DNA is TGTGCCAGCAGCTTAGACACAGGGGTCGGAAACACCATATATTTT.